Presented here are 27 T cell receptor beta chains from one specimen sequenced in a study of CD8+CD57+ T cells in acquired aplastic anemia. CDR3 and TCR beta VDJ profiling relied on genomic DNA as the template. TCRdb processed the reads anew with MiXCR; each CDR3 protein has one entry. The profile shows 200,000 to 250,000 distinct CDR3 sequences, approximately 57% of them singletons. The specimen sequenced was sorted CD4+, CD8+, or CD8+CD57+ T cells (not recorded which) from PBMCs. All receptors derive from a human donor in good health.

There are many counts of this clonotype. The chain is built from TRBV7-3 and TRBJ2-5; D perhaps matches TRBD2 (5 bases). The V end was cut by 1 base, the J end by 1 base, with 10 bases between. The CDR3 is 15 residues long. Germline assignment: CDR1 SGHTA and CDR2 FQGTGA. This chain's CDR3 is CASSLRASSQETQYF. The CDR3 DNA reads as TGTGCCAGCAGCTTAAGAGCTAGCAGCCAAGAGACCCAGTACTTC.

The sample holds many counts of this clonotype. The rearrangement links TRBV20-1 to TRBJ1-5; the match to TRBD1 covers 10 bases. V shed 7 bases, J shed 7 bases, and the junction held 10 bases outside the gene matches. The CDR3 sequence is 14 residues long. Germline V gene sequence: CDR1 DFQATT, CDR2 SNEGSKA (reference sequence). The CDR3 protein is CSVQDRGEWQPQHF. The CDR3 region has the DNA TGCAGTGTCCAGGACAGGGGGGAATGGCAGCCCCAGCATTTT.

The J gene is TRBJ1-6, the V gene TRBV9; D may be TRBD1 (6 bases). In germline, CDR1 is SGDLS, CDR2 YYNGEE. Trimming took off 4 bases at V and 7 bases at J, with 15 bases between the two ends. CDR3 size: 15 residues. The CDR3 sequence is CASSPQGLGNSPLHF. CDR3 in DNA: TGTGCCAGCAGCCCGCAGGGGTTAGGGAATTCACCCCTCCACTTT. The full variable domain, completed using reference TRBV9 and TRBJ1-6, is DSGVTQTPKHLITATGQRVTLRCSPRSGDLSVYWYQQSLDQGLQFLIQYYNGEERAKGNILERFSAQQFPDLHSELNLSSLELGDSALYFCASSPQGLGNSPLHFGNGTRLTVT.

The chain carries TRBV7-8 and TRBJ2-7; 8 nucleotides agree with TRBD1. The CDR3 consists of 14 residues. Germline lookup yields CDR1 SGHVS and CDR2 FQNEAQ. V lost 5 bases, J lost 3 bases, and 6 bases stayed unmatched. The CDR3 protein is CASSTRDRLYEQYF. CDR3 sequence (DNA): TGTGCCAGCAGCACTAGGGACAGGCTCTACGAGCAGTACTTC.

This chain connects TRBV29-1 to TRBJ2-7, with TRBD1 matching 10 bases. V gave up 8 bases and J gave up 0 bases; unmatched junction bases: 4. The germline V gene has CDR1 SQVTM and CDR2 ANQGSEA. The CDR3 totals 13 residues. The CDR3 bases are TGCAGCTGGGGACAGGGGAGCTCCTACGAGCAGTACTTC. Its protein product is CSWGQGSSYEQYF.

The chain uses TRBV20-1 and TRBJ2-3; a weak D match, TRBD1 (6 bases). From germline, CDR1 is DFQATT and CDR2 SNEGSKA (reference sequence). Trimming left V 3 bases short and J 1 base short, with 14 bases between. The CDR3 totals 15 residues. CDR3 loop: CSARDFEGGTDTQYF. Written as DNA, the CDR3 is TGCAGTGCTAGGGACTTCGAGGGGGGCACAGATACGCAGTATTTT.

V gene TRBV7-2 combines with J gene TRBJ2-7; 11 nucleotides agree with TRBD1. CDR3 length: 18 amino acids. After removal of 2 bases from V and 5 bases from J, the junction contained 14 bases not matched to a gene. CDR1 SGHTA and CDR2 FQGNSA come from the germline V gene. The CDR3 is CASSLPGTGTGGRDEQYF. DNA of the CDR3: TGTGCCAGCAGCTTACCCGGGACAGGGACAGGGGGACGGGACGAGCAGTACTTC. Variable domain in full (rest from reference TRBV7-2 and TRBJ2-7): GAGVSQSPSNKVTEKGKDVELRCDPISGHTALYWYRQSLGQGLEFLIYFQGNSAPDKSGLPSDRFSAERTGGSVSTLTIQRTQQEDSAVYLCASSLPGTGTGGRDEQYFGPGTRLTVT.

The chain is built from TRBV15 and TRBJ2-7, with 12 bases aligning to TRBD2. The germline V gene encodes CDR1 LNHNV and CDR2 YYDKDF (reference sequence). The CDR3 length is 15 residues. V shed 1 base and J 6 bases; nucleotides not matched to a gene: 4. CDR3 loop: CATSRGLAGVFEQYF. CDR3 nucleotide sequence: TGTGCCACCAGCAGAGGACTAGCGGGAGTATTCGAGCAGTACTTC.

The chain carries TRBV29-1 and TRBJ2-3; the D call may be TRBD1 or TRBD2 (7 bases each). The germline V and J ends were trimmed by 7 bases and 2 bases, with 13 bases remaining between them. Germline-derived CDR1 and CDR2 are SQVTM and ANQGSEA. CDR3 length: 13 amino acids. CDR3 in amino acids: CSGRGGLTDTQYF. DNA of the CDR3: TGCAGCGGCAGGGGGGGACTCACAGATACGCAGTATTTT.

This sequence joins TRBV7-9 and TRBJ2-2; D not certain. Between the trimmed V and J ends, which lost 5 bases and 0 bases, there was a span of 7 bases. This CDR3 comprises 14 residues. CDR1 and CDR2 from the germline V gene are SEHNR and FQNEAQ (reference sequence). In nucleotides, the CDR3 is TGTGCCAGCAGCCTAGTTCCGAACACCGGGGAGCTGTTTTTT. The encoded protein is CASSLVPNTGELFF.

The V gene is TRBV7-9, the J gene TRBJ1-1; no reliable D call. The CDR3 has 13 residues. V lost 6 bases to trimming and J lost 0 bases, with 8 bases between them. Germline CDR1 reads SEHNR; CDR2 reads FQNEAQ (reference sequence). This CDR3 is CASRISMNTEAFF. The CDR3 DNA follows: TGTGCCAGCAGGATATCGATGAACACTGAAGCTTTCTTT.

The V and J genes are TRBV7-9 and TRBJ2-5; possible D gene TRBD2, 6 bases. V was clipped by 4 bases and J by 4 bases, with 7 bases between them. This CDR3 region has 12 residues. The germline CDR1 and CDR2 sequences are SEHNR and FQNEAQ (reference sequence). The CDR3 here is CASSSGLETQYF. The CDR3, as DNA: TGTGCCAGCAGCTCGGGACTAGAGACCCAGTACTTC.

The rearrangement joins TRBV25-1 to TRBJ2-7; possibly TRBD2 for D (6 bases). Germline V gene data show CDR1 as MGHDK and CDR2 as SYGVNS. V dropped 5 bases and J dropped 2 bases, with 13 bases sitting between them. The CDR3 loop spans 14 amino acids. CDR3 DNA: TGTGCCAGCAGTAGAGAGACGGGAGCCTACGAGCAGTACTTC. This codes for CASSRETGAYEQYF.

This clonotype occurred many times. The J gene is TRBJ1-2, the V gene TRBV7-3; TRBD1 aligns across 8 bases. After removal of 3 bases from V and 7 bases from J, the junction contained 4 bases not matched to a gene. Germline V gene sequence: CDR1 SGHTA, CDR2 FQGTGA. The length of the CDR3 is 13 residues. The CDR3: CASSFQGARGYTF. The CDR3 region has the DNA TGTGCCAGCAGCTTCCAGGGGGCGCGTGGCTACACCTTC.

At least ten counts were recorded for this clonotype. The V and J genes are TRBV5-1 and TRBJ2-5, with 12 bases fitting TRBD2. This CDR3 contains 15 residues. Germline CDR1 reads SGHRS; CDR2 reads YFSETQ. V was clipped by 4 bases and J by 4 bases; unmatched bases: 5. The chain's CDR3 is CASSLELAGGETQYF. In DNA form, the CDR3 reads TGCGCCAGCAGCCTGGAACTAGCGGGAGGAGAGACCCAGTACTTC.

Written as DNA, the CDR3 is TGTGCCAGCAGCCCGGGGACTAGCGGGGGGGCGGGTTACAATGAGCAGTTCTTC. This translates into CASSPGTSGGAGYNEQFF. The J gene is TRBJ2-1, the V gene TRBV6-4, with TRBD2 matching 16 bases. This CDR3 comprises 18 residues. Germline CDR1 MRHNA, CDR2 SNTAGT. V was pared by 6 bases and J by 4 bases, with 9 bases of the junction left unmatched.

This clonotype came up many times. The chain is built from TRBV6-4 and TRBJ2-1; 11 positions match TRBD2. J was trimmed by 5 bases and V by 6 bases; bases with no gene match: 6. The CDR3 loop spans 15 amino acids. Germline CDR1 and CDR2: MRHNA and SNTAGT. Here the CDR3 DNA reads TGTGCCAGCAGCCAACTAGCGGGAGAAGACAATGAGCAGTTCTTC. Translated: CASSQLAGEDNEQFF.

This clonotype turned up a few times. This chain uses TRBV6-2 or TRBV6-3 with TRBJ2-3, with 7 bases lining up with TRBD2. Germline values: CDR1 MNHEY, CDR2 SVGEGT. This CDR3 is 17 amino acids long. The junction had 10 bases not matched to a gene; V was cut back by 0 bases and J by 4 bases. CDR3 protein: CASSYSPEAGFPDTQYF. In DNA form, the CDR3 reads TGTGCCAGCAGTTACTCCCCCGAAGCGGGGTTCCCAGATACGCAGTATTTT.

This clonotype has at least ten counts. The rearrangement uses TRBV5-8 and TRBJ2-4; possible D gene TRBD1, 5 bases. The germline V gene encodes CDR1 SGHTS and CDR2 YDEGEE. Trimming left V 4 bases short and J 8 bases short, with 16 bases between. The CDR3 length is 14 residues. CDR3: CASSPQGSWDIQYF. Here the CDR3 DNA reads TGTGCCAGCAGCCCCCAGGGTTCTTGGGACATTCAGTACTTC.

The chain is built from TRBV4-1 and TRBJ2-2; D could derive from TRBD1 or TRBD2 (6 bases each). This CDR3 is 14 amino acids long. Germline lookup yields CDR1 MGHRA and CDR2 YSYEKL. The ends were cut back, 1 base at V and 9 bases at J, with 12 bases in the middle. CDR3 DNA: TGCGCCAGCAGCCAAGGTGTCGGGGGCCGGGAGCTGTTTTTT. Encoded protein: CASSQGVGGRELFF.

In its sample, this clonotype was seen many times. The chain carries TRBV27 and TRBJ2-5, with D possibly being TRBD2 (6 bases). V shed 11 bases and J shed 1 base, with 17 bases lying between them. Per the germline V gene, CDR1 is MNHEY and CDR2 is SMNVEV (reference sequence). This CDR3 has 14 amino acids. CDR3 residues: CALRRAAVQETQYF. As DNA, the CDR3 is TGTGCCCTACGGAGGGCCGCGGTCCAAGAGACCCAGTACTTC.

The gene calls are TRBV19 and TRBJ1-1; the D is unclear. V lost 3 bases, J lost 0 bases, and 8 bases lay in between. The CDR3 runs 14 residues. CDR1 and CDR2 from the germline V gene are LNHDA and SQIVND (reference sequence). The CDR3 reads CASSIGRVNTEAFF. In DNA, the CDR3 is TGTGCCAGTAGTATCGGGAGGGTGAACACTGAAGCTTTCTTT.

This CDR3 is CSVAGTDVDYEQYF. The CDR3, as DNA: TGCAGCGTCGCCGGGACAGATGTAGACTACGAGCAGTACTTC. The genes are TRBV29-1 and TRBJ2-7, with 7 bases that match TRBD1. Germline V lookup: CDR1 SQVTM, CDR2 ANQGSEA. V lost 6 bases and J lost 3; bases outside the gene matches: 11. The CDR3 is 14 residues long.

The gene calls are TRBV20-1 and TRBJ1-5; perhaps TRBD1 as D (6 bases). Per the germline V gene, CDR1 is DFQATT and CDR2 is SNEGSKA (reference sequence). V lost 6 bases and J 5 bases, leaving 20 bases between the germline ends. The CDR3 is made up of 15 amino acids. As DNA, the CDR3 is TGCAGTGCAGATACAGGGAGAAGCCGGGATCAGCCCCAGCATTTT. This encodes CSADTGRSRDQPQHF.

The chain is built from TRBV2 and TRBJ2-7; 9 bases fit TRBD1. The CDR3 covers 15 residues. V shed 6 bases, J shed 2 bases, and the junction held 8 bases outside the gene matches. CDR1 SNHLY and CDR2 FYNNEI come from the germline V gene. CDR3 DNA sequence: TGTGCCAGCAGCCCGGACAGGGGAGGAACCTACGAGCAGTACTTC. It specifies CASSPDRGGTYEQYF.

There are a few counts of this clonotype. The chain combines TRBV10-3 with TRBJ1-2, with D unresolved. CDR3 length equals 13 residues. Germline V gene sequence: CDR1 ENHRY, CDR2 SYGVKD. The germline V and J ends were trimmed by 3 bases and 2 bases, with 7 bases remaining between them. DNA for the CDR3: TGTGCCATCAGTGAAACAGAAAACTATGGCTACACCTTC. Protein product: CAISETENYGYTF.

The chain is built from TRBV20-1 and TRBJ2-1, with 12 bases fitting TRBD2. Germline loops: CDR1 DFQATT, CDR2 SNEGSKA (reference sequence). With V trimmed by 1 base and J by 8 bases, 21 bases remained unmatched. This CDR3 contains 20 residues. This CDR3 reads CSARGNGGIRLAGGLDEQFF. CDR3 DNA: TGCAGTGCTAGAGGTAACGGAGGAATCCGGCTAGCGGGAGGGCTGGATGAGCAGTTCTTC.